What follows are 16 T cell receptor beta chains derived from one specimen sequenced in a study of monozygotic twins with inflammatory bowel disease. TCRdb reanalyzed the 5' RACE reads and collapses them to one entry per CDR3 protein, without DNA. The repertoire shows 200,000 to 250,000 distinct CDR3 sequences; the top ten hold under 8.5%. Sequenced input: blood. The receptor source for this set is a human donor with ulcerative colitis or Crohn's disease, or a healthy co-twin of an affected twin (not recorded which).

The CDR3 reads CASSLQREQYF. V gene TRBV7-2 combines with J gene TRBJ2-7. Germline CDR1 reads SGHTA; CDR2 reads FQGNSA. The CDR3 is made up of 11 amino acids.

This sequence joins TRBV5-6 and TRBJ1-6; TCRdb selects TRBD1, and the lack of DNA leaves this call unchecked. The length of the CDR3 is 14 residues. CDR1 and CDR2 (germline): SGHDT, YYEEEE. The CDR3 is CASSNLDRVSPLHF.

The V and J genes are TRBV7-3 and TRBJ2-3; the D call from TCRdb, TRBD2, cannot be confirmed without DNA. The CDR3 loop spans 15 amino acids. Germline V gene sequence: CDR1 SGHTA, CDR2 FQGTGA. The CDR3 loop is CASSPSRGIADTQYF.

The chain has TRBV6-2 or TRBV6-3 and TRBJ2-1; the D call from TCRdb, TRBD2, cannot be confirmed without DNA. Germline V gives CDR1 MNHEY, CDR2 SVGEGT. The CDR3 consists of 11 residues. The CDR3 sequence: CAIGGRREQFF.

The chain recombines TRBV30 with TRBJ2-1. Germline V CDR1 and CDR2: GTSNPN, SVGIG (reference sequence). The CDR3 contains 11 residues. The chain's CDR3 is CAWSVALEQFF.

The chain has TRBV5-1 and TRBJ2-5. Per the germline V gene, CDR1 is SGHRS and CDR2 is YFSETQ. The CDR3 extends over 14 amino acids. CDR3: CASSLTVAKETQYF.

V is TRBV6-2 or TRBV6-3 and J is TRBJ2-3; TCRdb outputs TRBD1, but without DNA this stays unchecked. Germline V gives CDR1 MNHEY, CDR2 SVGEGT. The CDR3 totals 16 residues. The chain's CDR3 is CASRPRGFTSTDTQYF.

The rearrangement uses TRBV6-1 and TRBJ1-5. CDR1 is MNHNS and CDR2 is SASEGT in the germline V gene. The CDR3 has 14 residues. CDR3 protein: CASSDFSFNQPQHF.

V usage is TRBV28 and J usage is TRBJ1-2. The CDR3 extends over 15 amino acids. CDR1 is MDHEN and CDR2 is SYDVKM in the germline V gene. The CDR3 loop reads CASSFLSEGYYGYTF.

CDR3 amino acids: CASRPGGGLEKLFF. The chain couples TRBV12-3 or TRBV12-4 to TRBJ1-4; the D gene TCRdb calls, TRBD1, cannot be checked with no DNA. This CDR3 region has 14 residues.

V usage is TRBV20-1 and J usage is TRBJ2-7; TCRdb lists TRBD1, though no DNA is available to test this call. Germline V CDR1 and CDR2: DFQATT, SNEGSKA (reference sequence). The CDR3 length is 13 residues. CDR3: CSSYSGGAYEQYF.

The CDR3 reads CASSGGLAGGWGTGELFF. The rearrangement uses TRBV6-1 and TRBJ2-2; without DNA, the TCRdb call of TRBD2 cannot be checked. The CDR3 consists of 18 residues. Germline V gives CDR1 MNHNS, CDR2 SASEGT.

The chain carries TRBV20-1 and TRBJ2-1. This CDR3 is 11 amino acids long. From germline, CDR1 is DFQATT and CDR2 SNEGSKA (reference sequence). Here the CDR3 reads CSATNDNEQFF.

The chain is built from TRBV25-1 and TRBJ1-2; without DNA, the TCRdb call of TRBD1 cannot be checked. The CDR3 is 12 amino acids. CDR1 MGHDK and CDR2 SYGVNS come from the germline V gene. CDR3 sequence reads: CASSEQGNGYTF.

V gene TRBV5-1 combines with J gene TRBJ2-1; TCRdb returns TRBD2, unconfirmable since there is no DNA. The CDR3 contains 14 residues. CDR1 is SGHRS, CDR2 YFSETQ, per germline. CDR3 residues: CASSPWAGNNEQFF.

This chain connects TRBV6-1 to TRBJ1-3; TCRdb reports TRBD1, a call that lacks DNA to check it against. Germline values: CDR1 MNHNS, CDR2 SASEGT. The CDR3 is 15 residues long. CDR3 region: CASRGQEFSGNTIYF.